This T cell receptor (beta chain) originates from a study of blood T cell repertoires in COVID-19. How the authors handled the data: Amplifying reference gene primers gave estimates of nucleated cell counts. Repertoires were generated with immunoSEQ multiplex PCR, while TCRdb's copy carries only in-frame clones and drops some. V and J calls and clone size come straight from that table; D and trimming were deduced from the DNA. Here the sample spans about 230,000 clones, roughly 84% being singletons. CDR1 and CDR2 (germline): SGHNT, YYREEE (reference sequence). This CDR3 contains 15 residues. V was clipped by 7 bases and J by 5 bases; unmatched bases: 11.

The clonotype was recovered from a woman between 50 and 59 years old with acute or convalescent COVID-19. The V call is TRBV5-4, the J call TRBJ1-4, with 7 bases matching TRBD1. Sequencing was done on a sample of peripheral blood. The CDR3 reads CASGRGGAENEKLFF. The CDR3 bases are TGTGCCAGCGGACGAGGGGGCGCGGAGAATGAAAAACTGTTTTTT.